This is a list of T cell receptor beta chains from one sample in a study of T cell responses to AZD1222 COVID-19 vaccine. Clones were read by immunoSEQ multiplex PCR, and TCRdb kept only the in-frame ones, dropping some. The table has 90,000 to 140,000 clones, roughly 80% seen once. Material: peripheral blood, obtained on day 0 of AZD1222 vaccination. The receptors shown here come from an adult in good health. CDR3s include the opening cysteine and the closing phenylalanine or tryptophan.

CDR3aa: CASRGQTSPLHF
v_gene: TRBV12-3/TRBV12-4

CDR3aa: CASSPSQETQYF
v_gene: TRBV18

CDR3aa: CASSHLAGGKETQYF
v_gene: TRBV3-1/TRBV3-2

CDR3aa: CASSIVFRGAGNTGELFF
v_gene: TRBV19

CDR3aa: CASSPPGGGAYYEQYF
v_gene: TRBV18

CDR3aa: CASSSRVGTQYF
v_gene: TRBV6-2/TRBV6-3

CDR3aa: CASSVNRGLVSSSYNSPLHF
v_gene: TRBV19

CDR3aa: CASSQFGLLDRVNYGYTF
v_gene: TRBV23-1

CDR3aa: CASSPLGVSSYEQYF
v_gene: TRBV14

CDR3aa: CASWETVYGYTF
v_gene: TRBV12-3/TRBV12-4

CDR3aa: CASSQDTTGDPNYGYTF
v_gene: TRBV4-3

CDR3aa: CASSQGTRAYEQYF
v_gene: TRBV3-1/TRBV3-2

CDR3aa: CASSFSGVSYGYTF
v_gene: TRBV7-9

CDR3aa: CASSVLGNTIYF
v_gene: TRBV7-9

CDR3aa: CASSPTPQATGNTIYF
v_gene: TRBV7-6

CDR3aa: CAWSEWGDDTGELFF
v_gene: TRBV30

CDR3aa: CSASAGSLVHEQFF
v_gene: TRBV20-1

CDR3aa: CASILGGGGMNTEAFF
v_gene: TRBV7-8

CDR3aa: CASSIGPRGGRAFF
v_gene: TRBV19

CDR3aa: CASSPMTGGPTYEQYF
v_gene: TRBV14

CDR3aa: CASSRDEGHGQYF
v_gene: TRBV2

CDR3aa: CASRPPPGLAGGSGELFF
v_gene: TRBV7-2

CDR3aa: CASSLDGDSSYNSPLHF
v_gene: TRBV7-8

CDR3aa: CASRANRGTDTQYF
v_gene: TRBV2

CDR3aa: CASSEEYSGTEAFF
v_gene: TRBV2

CDR3aa: CASSLESQGAGYTF
v_gene: TRBV5-1

CDR3aa: CASSSTGGGPYEQYF
v_gene: TRBV13

CDR3aa: CASGQILSVTDTQYF
v_gene: TRBV5-1

CDR3aa: CSAGDRGYSNQPQHF
v_gene: TRBV20-1

CDR3aa: CASRDRVRGVDSPLHF
v_gene: TRBV19

CDR3aa: CASSQAGLAGGRYNEQFF
v_gene: TRBV14

CDR3aa: CASSLRGLGNQPQHF
v_gene: TRBV5-6

CDR3aa: CAISESGGILTEAFF
v_gene: TRBV10-3

CDR3aa: CASSESPGNYEQYF
v_gene: TRBV2

CDR3aa: CASSFRNTGELFF
v_gene: TRBV5-6

CDR3aa: CASSVGGDVQYF
v_gene: TRBV9

CDR3aa: CASTPSGGTARRLTDTQYF
v_gene: TRBV5-1

CDR3aa: CASSLGAWGNIQYF
v_gene: TRBV5-6

CDR3aa: CASSLAGAGFEAFF
v_gene: TRBV7-9

CDR3aa: CASSLGLTDLYGYTF
v_gene: TRBV5-1

CDR3aa: CASSLRPAGNTGELFF
v_gene: TRBV5-4

CDR3aa: CASSPLIVGGSIEAFF
v_gene: TRBV5-1

CDR3aa: CASSFMEGVSPLHF
v_gene: TRBV7-9

CDR3aa: CASSYGSGTANTEAFF
v_gene: TRBV6-5

CDR3aa: CASSTGLAGGQETQYF
v_gene: TRBV5-1

CDR3aa: CASSPDRTYEQYF
v_gene: TRBV7-9

CDR3aa: CASSLLAGNIQYF
v_gene: TRBV7-2

CDR3aa: CASSPTGMGEQFF
v_gene: TRBV3-1/TRBV3-2

CDR3aa: CASSLVALSNQPQHF
v_gene: TRBV27

CDR3aa: CASSLAQITDTQYF
v_gene: TRBV7-2

CDR3aa: CASSLRGRGPSTDTQYF
v_gene: TRBV7-3

CDR3aa: CASSPSWGDTGYTF
v_gene: TRBV3-1/TRBV3-2

CDR3aa: CASSFVGGANTGELFF
v_gene: TRBV5-1

CDR3aa: CASSGTGHASSYNSPLHF
v_gene: TRBV9